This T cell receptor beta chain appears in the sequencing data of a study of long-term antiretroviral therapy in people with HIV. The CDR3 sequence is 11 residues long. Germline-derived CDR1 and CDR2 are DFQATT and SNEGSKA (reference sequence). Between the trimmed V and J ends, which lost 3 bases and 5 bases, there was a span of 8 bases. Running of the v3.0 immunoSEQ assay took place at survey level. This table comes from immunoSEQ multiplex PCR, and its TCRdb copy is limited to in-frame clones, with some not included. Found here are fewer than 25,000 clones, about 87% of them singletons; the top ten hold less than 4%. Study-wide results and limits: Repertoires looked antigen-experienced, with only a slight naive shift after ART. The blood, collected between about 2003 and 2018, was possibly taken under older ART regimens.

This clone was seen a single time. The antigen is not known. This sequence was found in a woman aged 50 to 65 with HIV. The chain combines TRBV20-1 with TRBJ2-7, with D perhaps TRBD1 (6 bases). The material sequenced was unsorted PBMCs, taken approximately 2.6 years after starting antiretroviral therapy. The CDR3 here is CSASRTDEQYF. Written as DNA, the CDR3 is TGCAGTGCTAGCAGGACAGACGAGCAGTACTTC.